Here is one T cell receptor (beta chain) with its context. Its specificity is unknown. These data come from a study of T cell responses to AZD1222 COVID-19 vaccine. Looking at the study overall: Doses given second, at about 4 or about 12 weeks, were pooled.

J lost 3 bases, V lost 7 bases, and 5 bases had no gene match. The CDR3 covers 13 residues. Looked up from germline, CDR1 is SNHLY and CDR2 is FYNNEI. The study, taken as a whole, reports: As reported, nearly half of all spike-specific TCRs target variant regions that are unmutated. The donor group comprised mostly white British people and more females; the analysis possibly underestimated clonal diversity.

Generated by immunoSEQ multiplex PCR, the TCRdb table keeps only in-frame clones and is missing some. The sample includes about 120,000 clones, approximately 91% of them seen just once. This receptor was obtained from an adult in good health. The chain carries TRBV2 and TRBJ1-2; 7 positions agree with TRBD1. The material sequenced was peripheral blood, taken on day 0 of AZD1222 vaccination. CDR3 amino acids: CASTQGEDYGYTF. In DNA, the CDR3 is TGTGCCAGCACTCAGGGGGAGGACTATGGCTACACCTTC.